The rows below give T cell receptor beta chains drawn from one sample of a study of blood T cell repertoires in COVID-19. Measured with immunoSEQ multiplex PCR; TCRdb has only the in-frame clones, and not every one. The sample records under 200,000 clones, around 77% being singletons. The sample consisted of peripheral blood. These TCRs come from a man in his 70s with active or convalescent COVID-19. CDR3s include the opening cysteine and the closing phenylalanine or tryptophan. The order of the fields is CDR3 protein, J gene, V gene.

cdr3_aa: CASSLGGLIYGYTF; j_call: TRBJ1-2; v_call: TRBV7-9
cdr3_aa: CASSGRRRTEEDQPQHF; j_call: TRBJ1-5; v_call: TRBV6-1
cdr3_aa: CASSPQAVVGGYTF; j_call: TRBJ1-2; v_call: TRBV4-3
cdr3_aa: CAIIGQGAYEQYF; j_call: TRBJ2-7; v_call: TRBV10-3
cdr3_aa: CSVDLVQETQYF; j_call: TRBJ2-5; v_call: TRBV29-1
cdr3_aa: CASSYSRRGATEAFF; j_call: TRBJ1-1; v_call: TRBV6-5
cdr3_aa: CASSVGGTSTEQFF; j_call: TRBJ2-1; v_call: TRBV9
cdr3_aa: CASSSEGEPQHF; j_call: TRBJ1-5; v_call: TRBV12-3/TRBV12-4
cdr3_aa: CASGSTGYNEQFF; j_call: TRBJ2-1; v_call: TRBV12-5
cdr3_aa: CASTPGVGFISSYNEQFF; j_call: TRBJ2-1; v_call: TRBV5-1
cdr3_aa: CASSVAGSNQPQHF; j_call: TRBJ1-5; v_call: TRBV9
cdr3_aa: CASSIGGSRAFF; j_call: TRBJ1-1; v_call: TRBV19
cdr3_aa: CASSQFSGSNSPLHF; j_call: TRBJ1-6; v_call: TRBV7-2
cdr3_aa: CALRGTGELFF; j_call: TRBJ2-2; v_call: TRBV7-8
cdr3_aa: CASRTSGDYGYTF; j_call: TRBJ1-2; v_call: TRBV5-1
cdr3_aa: CAWSQQIQETQYF; j_call: TRBJ2-5; v_call: TRBV30
cdr3_aa: CASSYPGVDTGELFF; j_call: TRBJ2-2; v_call: TRBV5-1
cdr3_aa: CASSMAGLTTEAFF; j_call: TRBJ1-1; v_call: TRBV19
cdr3_aa: CASSLEQGVYGYTF; j_call: TRBJ1-2; v_call: TRBV7-9
cdr3_aa: CASSLAGTGGLREQFF; j_call: TRBJ2-1; v_call: TRBV11-3
cdr3_aa: CASSQGTAEKLFF; j_call: TRBJ1-4; v_call: TRBV3-1/TRBV3-2
cdr3_aa: CASVLRSSGSYEQYF; j_call: TRBJ2-7; v_call: TRBV6-5
cdr3_aa: CASSLARVSFNEQFF; j_call: TRBJ2-1; v_call: TRBV11-1
cdr3_aa: CASRLGHLPYNEQFF; j_call: TRBJ2-1; v_call: TRBV27
cdr3_aa: CASSWGTGGNTGELFF; j_call: TRBJ2-2; v_call: TRBV7-2
cdr3_aa: CASSVGTGFGGFSPLHF; j_call: TRBJ1-6; v_call: TRBV9
cdr3_aa: CASSPGGGYTIYF; j_call: TRBJ1-3; v_call: TRBV7-2
cdr3_aa: CASRGSSNAYEQYF; j_call: TRBJ2-7; v_call: TRBV2
cdr3_aa: CASKGLGGRADTQYF; j_call: TRBJ2-3; v_call: TRBV2
cdr3_aa: CASRRGGTDTQYF; j_call: TRBJ2-3; v_call: TRBV5-8
cdr3_aa: CASSIPNMNTEAFF; j_call: TRBJ1-1; v_call: TRBV19
cdr3_aa: CASSPDRGLTGELFF; j_call: TRBJ2-2; v_call: TRBV7-9
cdr3_aa: CASSSALGGIADTQYF; j_call: TRBJ2-3; v_call: TRBV5-4
cdr3_aa: CASSRQVDTEAFF; j_call: TRBJ1-1; v_call: TRBV4-1
cdr3_aa: CASSLISEQYF; j_call: TRBJ2-7; v_call: TRBV5-6
cdr3_aa: CATWGPTDTQYF; j_call: TRBJ2-3; v_call: TRBV27